This T cell receptor beta chain was captured by sequencing in a study of T cell responses to AZD1222 COVID-19 vaccine (dated by TCRdb to about 2021). Turning to the overall study: A total of just over 230 trial participants underwent TCR sequencing, of whom roughly 210 had received two doses of AZD1222 and about 25 had received two doses of the MenACWY control vaccine. Trial participants were enrolled into age subgroups of 18-55, 56-69 and 70-plus years, which contained around 150, 29 and 61 TCR-sequenced participants, respectively.

The CDR3 runs 16 amino acids, cysteine and phenylalanine included. The DNA shown is the 48-base CDR3, in frame from base 1. Germline trimming: 6 bases from V, 3 bases from J; junction bases outside gene matches: 8. CDR1 and CDR2 are read off the germline V gene (reference sequence) as PRHDT and FYEKMQ. Summary of the overall study and its limitations: Nearly half of unique spike-specific TCRs reportedly recognized epitopes outside regions mutated in the B.1.351 and B.1.1.7 variants. Conclusions about previously exposed vaccinees were limited because only six or seven AZD1222 recipients were SARS-CoV-2 seropositive at baseline. The whole spike protein was spanned by vaccine-associated CD4 TCRs, and dominant responses were seen in regions 160-218 and 743-854. Most participants were white British and females outnumbered males, and the authors suggested that clonal diversity may have been underestimated. The 56-69-year group was small, and its depth increase did not reach significance, likely because of low power. Because no samples from the day 14 peak response were available, repertoires could be characterized only after the peak T cell response. After two AZD1222 doses, spike-specific TCR breadth and depth were significantly higher than at day 0 and than in MenACWY recipients.

The time point label for this specimen denotes: about 28 days (+/-7) after the second vaccine dose. Because spike-specific TCR depth and breadth did not differ between the two schedules, AZD1222 recipients who got a second dose at roughly 4 weeks were pooled with those who got a second dose at roughly 12 weeks. The vaccinee samples were drawn from two UK trials, COV001 and COV002, one of which was a single-blind randomized controlled phase 2/3 trial testing AZD1222 (ChAdOx1 nCoV-19) in healthy adults. For TCRbeta chain sequencing, PBMC samples from trial participants were taken at day 0 and at day 28 after the second dose. As to this clone: There is no known antigen for this receptor. Base quality data are lacking; no much larger clone is found one base away.

The CDR3 regions of human TCRbeta chains were analyzed by immunosequencing. The paper's data handling went like this. TCRs in the repertoires were compared against a reference library of SARS-CoV-2-specific TCRs that had been generated with the MIRA antigen-specificity platform. Breadth was defined as the fraction of unique TCRs that were SARS-CoV-2-associated. Depth was defined as the fraction of total T cells that were SARS-CoV-2-associated. Each spike-specific TCR was assigned to its reactive spike region and to a CD4 or CD8 class using the MIRA data. Log10-transformed breadth and depth values were compared by one-way ANOVA with Sidak's multiple comparisons tests. TCRdb obtained this table from immuneACCESS and retained in-frame rearrangements with V and J assigned. These tables miss some clones; where compared with another copy, unresolved V genes account for less than half of the shortfall, and the remainder is unexplained. V and J calls and clone size are given by that table; D and trimming were obtained from the DNA. The sample records 150,000 or so clones, roughly 90% of which are singletons. 1% to 1.5% of the sample lies in the top ten.

The source of this sequence is an adult who received the AZD1222 COVID-19 vaccine. The source was peripheral blood, collected 28 days after the second AZD1222 dose. The chain joins TRBV13 to TRBJ1-3; the junction holds 10 bases that match TRBD1. The DNA sequence follows: TGTGCCAGCAGTAAGAGGACAGGGGGTTATGGAAACACCATATATTTT. Its protein reads: CASSKRTGGYGNTIYF. The entire variable domain, with the stretches around the CDR3 drawn from the reference TRBV13 and TRBJ1-3 proteins, is AAGVIQSPRHLIKEKRETATLKCYPIPRHDTVYWYQQGPGQDPQFLISFYEKMQSDKGSIPDRFSAQQFSDYHSELNMSSLELGDSALYFCASSKRTGGYGNTIYFGEGSWLTVV.